This T cell receptor (beta chain) was sequenced for a study of T cells in Graves' hyperthyroidism and ophthalmopathy. On the basis of clinical symptoms, serum thyroxine and TRAb, thyroid ultrasound and orbital computed tomography, diagnoses were made. This CDR3 spans 16 amino acids. Germline loops: CDR1 LNHNV, CDR2 YYDKDF (reference sequence). With 0 bases removed from V and 0 bases from J, the gap between germline ends came to 9 bases. The investigators amplified TCR beta CDR3 regions from RNA transcripts. The TCR CDR3 was amplified in a first-round RT-PCR using the HTBI primer set. TCRdb independently ran MiXCR on the multiplex PCR reads; one entry per CDR3 protein. Of hundreds of thousands of distinct CDR3 sequences listed, roughly 15% are singletons.

This sequence was found in a man between 18 and 35 years old with Graves' ophthalmopathy. What was sequenced was blood. The chain combines TRBV15 with TRBJ1-3; maybe TRBD1 (5 bases). The CDR3 loop is CATSRDIRGSGNTIYF. The CDR3 DNA sequence: TGTGCCACCAGCAGAGATATAAGGGGCTCTGGAAACACCATATATTTT.